What follows are 16 T cell receptor beta chains derived from one specimen sequenced in a study of cytomegalovirus exposure and HLA in healthy donors. The primer mix had 60 Vbeta and 13 Jbeta primers. Assay: immunoSEQ multiplex PCR; the TCRdb copy retains only in-frame clones and omits some. The sample has 150,000 to 160,000 clones; 70% to 85% are singletons. Sequenced input: PBMCs. These receptor sequences come from a woman aged 45-59 years in good health and CMV-seropositive.

The rearrangement uses TRBV30 and TRBJ2-1; tentative D call: TRBD2 (5 bases). In germline, CDR1 is GTSNPN, CDR2 SVGIG (reference sequence). The CDR3 loop spans 11 amino acids. CDR3 region: CALASLHEQFF. The CDR3 coding sequence is TGTGCGTTGGCTAGCCTCCATGAGCAGTTCTTC.

This sequence joins TRBV6-1 and TRBJ1-2; D call uncertain. CDR1 is MNHNS and CDR2 is SASEGT in the germline V gene. V was clipped by 4 bases and J by 0 bases, with 9 bases between them. The CDR3 sequence is 14 residues long. The CDR3 DNA reads TGTGCCAGCAGTGGTAGATATTCTAACTATGGCTACACCTTC. Residues: CASSGRYSNYGYTF.

The rearrangement links TRBV6-6 to TRBJ1-1; 7 bases agree with TRBD1. Germline V lookup: CDR1 MNHNY, CDR2 SVGAGI (reference sequence). The CDR3 extends over 15 amino acids. Trimming removed 5 bases from V and 1 base from J; junction bases left unmatched: 7. The CDR3 DNA reads TGTGCCAGCAGTGCGACCGGGACAGCGAACACTGAAGCTTTCTTT. Its translation is CASSATGTANTEAFF.

This rearrangement joins TRBV5-1 to TRBJ2-7; 9 bases fit TRBD1. Germline V gives CDR1 SGHRS, CDR2 YFSETQ. This CDR3 comprises 15 residues. With 3 bases clipped from V and 6 bases from J, the junction kept 10 bases outside the gene matches. CDR3 sequence: CASSSTGGVVREQYF. CDR3 in DNA: TGCGCCAGCAGCTCCACAGGGGGCGTTGTGCGCGAGCAGTACTTC. Drawing the rest from reference TRBV5-1 and TRBJ2-7, the complete variable domain is KAGVTQTPRYLIKTRGQQVTLSCSPISGHRSVSWYQQTPGQGLQFLFEYFSETQRNKGNFPGRFSGRQFSNSRSEMNVSTLELGDSALYLCASSSTGGVVREQYFGPGTRLTVT.

The V call is TRBV19, the J call TRBJ2-7; D perhaps matches TRBD1 (6 bases). This CDR3 is 15 amino acids long. Trimming stripped 1 base from V and 0 bases from J, with 10 bases between. The V gene's germline CDR1 is LNHDA and CDR2 SQIVND (reference sequence). The CDR3 nucleotides are TGTGCCAGTAGTATAGGGGACAAGCTCTCCTACGAGCAGTACTTC. Translating it yields CASSIGDKLSYEQYF.

This clone appeared a few times. Additional DNA sequences in this sample encode the identical CDR3. The chain couples TRBV5-6 to TRBJ2-7, with a possible D match to TRBD1 (6 bases). With 1 base removed from V and 6 bases from J, the gap between germline ends came to 14 bases. The CDR3 runs 14 residues. In germline, CDR1 is SGHDT, CDR2 YYEEEE. CDR3 protein: CASSLWGLMGEQYF. The CDR3 DNA reads TGTGCCAGCAGCTTGTGGGGGCTGATGGGCGAGCAGTACTTC.

The rearrangement links TRBV19 to TRBJ1-5, with a possible D match to TRBD1 (5 bases). CDR1 is LNHDA and CDR2 is SQIVND in the germline V gene (reference sequence). With 9 bases removed from V and 4 bases from J, the gap between germline ends came to 19 bases. The CDR3 totals 15 residues. CDR3 nucleotides: TGTGCCAGCGGGCCCACGTTGGGGGGGAATCAGCCCCAGCATTTT. It translates to CASGPTLGGNQPQHF.

A few counts support this clone. CDR3 in amino acids: CASSLDSFYEQYF. The CDR3 coding sequence is TGTGCCAGCAGCTTGGACAGTTTCTACGAGCAGTACTTC. The rearrangement uses TRBV5-6 and TRBJ2-7; no firm D call. The germline V and J ends were trimmed by 0 bases and 3 bases, with 7 bases remaining between them. The germline gives CDR1 SGHDT, CDR2 YYEEEE. There are 13 residues in the CDR3. The full variable domain, in which reference TRBV5-6 and TRBJ2-7 provide the parts outside the CDR3, is DAGVTQSPTHLIKTRGQQVTLRCSPKSGHDTVSWYQQALGQGPQFIFQYYEEEERQRGNFPDRFSGHQFPNYSSELNVNALLLGDSALYLCASSLDSFYEQYFGPGTRLTVT.

The J gene is TRBJ1-1, the V gene TRBV18; no firm D call. Germline assignment: CDR1 KGHSH and CDR2 LQKENI. This CDR3 contains 13 residues. V was pared by 2 bases and J by 1 base, with 5 bases between. The CDR3 is CASSPGPNTEAFF. The CDR3, as DNA: TGTGCCAGCTCACCAGGGCCGAACACTGAAGCTTTCTTT.

This clone was detected once. The CDR3: CSVAWNSREQYF. The CDR3 nucleotides read TGCAGCGTTGCATGGAACAGTCGCGAGCAGTACTTC. The V gene is TRBV29-1, the J gene TRBJ2-5, with no clear D. The closer fit of TRBJ2-7 to the DNA end suggests the J call may be wrong. Germline assignment: CDR1 SQVTM and CDR2 ANQGSEA. The CDR3 runs to 12 residues.

The chain recombines TRBV7-9 with TRBJ2-1; 10 bases are shared with TRBD1. The germline gives CDR1 SEHNR, CDR2 FQNEAQ (reference sequence). With 8 bases clipped from V and 10 bases from J, the junction kept 14 bases outside the gene matches. The CDR3 loop spans 15 amino acids. The DNA of the CDR3 is TGTGCCAGCCCCATCCGGGACAGGGGAATCGAAGAGCAGTTCTTC. Its translation: CASPIRDRGIEEQFF.

J is TRBJ1-3 and V is TRBV19; D not resolved. Germline V gene data show CDR1 as LNHDA and CDR2 as SQIVND (reference sequence). Trimming cost V 5 bases and J 0 bases, with 8 bases left between them. The CDR3 has 14 amino acids. The CDR3 spells CASSVYSSGNTIYF. For the CDR3, the DNA is TGTGCCAGTAGTGTATATTCCTCTGGAAACACCATATATTTT.

The V gene is TRBV4-3, the J gene TRBJ1-3; TRBD1 might be the D (6 bases). Trimming removed 3 bases from V and 6 bases from J, with 15 bases in between. CDR1 is LGHNA, CDR2 YSLEER, per germline. This CDR3 contains 15 residues. The CDR3 is CASSQVQGSENTIYF. As DNA, the CDR3 is TGCGCCAGCAGCCAGGTACAGGGTTCGGAAAACACCATATATTTT.

The chain employs TRBV30 and TRBJ2-3; 12 bases are shared with TRBD2. The CDR3 totals 15 residues. CDR1 and CDR2 from the germline V gene are GTSNPN and SVGIG (reference sequence). J gave up 2 bases and V 2 bases, and 2 bases lay outside the gene matches. CDR3 nucleotide sequence: TGTGCCTGGAGTCTAGCGGGGGGGATCACAGATACGCAGTATTTT. It is translated as CAWSLAGGITDTQYF. Variable domain in full (rest from reference TRBV30 and TRBJ2-3): SQTIHQWPATLVQPVGSPLSLECTVEGTSNPNLYWYRQAAGRGLQLLFYSVGIGQISSEVPQNLSASRPQDRQFILSSKKLLLSDSGFYLCAWSLAGGITDTQYFGPGTRLTVL.

The rearrangement uses TRBV7-3 and TRBJ2-2; D remains unclear. V gave up 2 bases and J gave up 1 base, with 8 bases separating them. This CDR3 contains 15 residues. The germline CDR1 and CDR2 sequences are SGHTA and FQGTGA. CDR3 sequence (DNA): TGTGCCAGCAGCTTATTTTCGGGGAACACCGGGGAGCTGTTTTTT. Translating it yields CASSLFSGNTGELFF.

This clone has only a few counts. CDR3 coding DNA: TGTGCCAGCAGCGATGAGGACAGGGCCGAAAAACTGTTTTTT. It encodes CASSDEDRAEKLFF. The chain uses TRBV6-1 and TRBJ1-4, with TRBD1 matching 8 bases. The CDR3 is 14 amino acids. The ends lost 6 bases at V and 8 bases at J; junction bases unmatched: 8. The germline CDR1 and CDR2 sequences are MNHNS and SASEGT.